Here is one T cell receptor (beta chain) with its context. Its specificity is unknown. One junction end does not reproduce the germline sequence, and a read error may be involved. Germline V lookup: CDR1 MNHNS, CDR2 SASEGT. This CDR3 comprises 17 residues. This entry comes from a study of T cell responses to AZD1222 COVID-19 vaccine. Whole-study results and caveats: When two AZD1222 doses had been given, Spike-specific TCR breadth and depth rose.

The data were produced by immunoSEQ multiplex PCR, yet TCRdb's version contains in-frame clones alone and is incomplete. This sample carries around 130,000 clones, more than 85% of them seen once, and the ten largest clones take approximately 2.8%. The chain combines TRBV6-1 with TRBJ2-6; D perhaps matches TRBD2 (6 bases). This TCR derives from an adult in good health. The sequencing used peripheral blood, collected on day 0 of AZD1222 vaccination. The chain's CDR3 is CASREDGTSSGANVLTF. The CDR3 DNA reads TGTGCCAGCAGGGAAGACGGGACTTCCTCTGGGGCCAACGTCCTGACTTTC.